This T cell receptor (beta chain) was documented in a study of blood T cell repertoires in COVID-19. The wider study: The samples span acute and convalescent COVID-19 from the United States, Italy and Spain.

CDR1 is KGHSH and CDR2 is LQKENI in the germline V gene. Trimming took off 2 bases at V and 9 bases at J, with 13 bases between the two ends. The CDR3 has 13 amino acids. The table came from immunoSEQ multiplex PCR; TCRdb's copy has only in-frame clones and leaves some out. The repertoire holds around 380,000 clones, with more than 70% as singletons. V and J are TRBV18 and TRBJ1-1; D gene uncertain. The sample consisted of PBMCs or T cells enriched from blood (not recorded which). This clonotype was obtained from a man aged 25-40 years who had recovered from COVID-19. CDR3 sequence reads: CASSPIYGEKAFF. As DNA, the CDR3 is TGTGCCAGCTCACCAATCTACGGGGAAAAAGCTTTCTTT.